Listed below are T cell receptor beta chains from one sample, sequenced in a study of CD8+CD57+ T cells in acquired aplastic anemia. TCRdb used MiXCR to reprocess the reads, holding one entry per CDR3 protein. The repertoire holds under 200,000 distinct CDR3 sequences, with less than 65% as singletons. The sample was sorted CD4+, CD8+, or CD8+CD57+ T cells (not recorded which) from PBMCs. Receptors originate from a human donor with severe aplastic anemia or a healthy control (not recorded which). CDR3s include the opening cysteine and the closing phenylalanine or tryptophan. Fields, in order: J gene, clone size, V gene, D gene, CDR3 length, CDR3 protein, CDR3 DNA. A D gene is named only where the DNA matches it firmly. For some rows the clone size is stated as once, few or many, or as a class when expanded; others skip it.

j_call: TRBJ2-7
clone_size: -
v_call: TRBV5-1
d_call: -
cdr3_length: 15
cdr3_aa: CASSVWGKGSYEQYF
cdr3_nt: TGTGCCAGCAGCGTATGGGGGAAGGGCTCCTACGAGCAGTACTTC

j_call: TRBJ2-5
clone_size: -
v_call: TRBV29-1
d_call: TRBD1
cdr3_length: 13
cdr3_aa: CSVGQGGRETQYF
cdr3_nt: TGCAGCGTTGGACAGGGGGGACGGGAGACCCAGTACTTC

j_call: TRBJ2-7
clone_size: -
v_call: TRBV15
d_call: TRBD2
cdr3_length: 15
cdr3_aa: CATSRTGTSGYEQYF
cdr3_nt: TGTGCCACCAGCAGGACCGGGACTAGCGGCTACGAGCAGTACTTC

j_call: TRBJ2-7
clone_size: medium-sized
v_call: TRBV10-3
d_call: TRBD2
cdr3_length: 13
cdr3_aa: CATQGGVTYEQYF
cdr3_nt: TGTGCCACCCAGGGAGGGGTCACCTACGAGCAGTACTTC

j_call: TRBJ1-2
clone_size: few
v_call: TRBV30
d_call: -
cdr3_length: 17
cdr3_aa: CAWRPRDGEGLGYGYTF
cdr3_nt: TGTGCCTGGAGACCTCGGGACGGAGAGGGATTAGGATATGGCTACACCTTC

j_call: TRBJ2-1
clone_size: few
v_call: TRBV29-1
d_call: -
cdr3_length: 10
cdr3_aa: CSARTNEQFF
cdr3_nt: TGCAGCGCCAGGACTAATGAGCAGTTCTTC

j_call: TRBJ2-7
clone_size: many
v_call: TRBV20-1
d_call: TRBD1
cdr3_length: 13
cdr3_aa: CSVGDRATYGQYF
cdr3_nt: TGCAGTGTCGGGGACAGGGCCACCTACGGGCAGTACTTC

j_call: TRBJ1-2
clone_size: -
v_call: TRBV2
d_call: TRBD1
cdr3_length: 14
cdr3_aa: CASRPQGAGYGYTF
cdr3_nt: TGTGCCAGTAGACCCCAGGGGGCAGGCTATGGCTACACCTTC

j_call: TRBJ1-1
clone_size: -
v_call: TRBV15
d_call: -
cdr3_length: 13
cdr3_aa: CATSSTGNTEAFF
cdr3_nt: TGTGCCACCAGCAGTACAGGGAACACTGAAGCTTTCTTT

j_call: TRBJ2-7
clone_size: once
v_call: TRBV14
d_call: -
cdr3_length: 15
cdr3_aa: CASSLDIRSAYEQYF
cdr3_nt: TGTGCCAGCAGCTTGGATATTCGATCCGCCTACGAGCAGTACTTC

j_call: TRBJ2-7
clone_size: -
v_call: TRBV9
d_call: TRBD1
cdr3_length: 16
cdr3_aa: CASSVLPGQGASEQYF
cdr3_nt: TGTGCCAGCAGCGTCCTACCGGGACAGGGGGCGTCCGAGCAGTACTTC

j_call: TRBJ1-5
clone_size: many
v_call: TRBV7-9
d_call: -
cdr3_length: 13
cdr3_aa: CASSEGRNQPQHF
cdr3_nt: TGTGCCAGCAGTGAAGGACGGAATCAGCCCCAGCATTTT

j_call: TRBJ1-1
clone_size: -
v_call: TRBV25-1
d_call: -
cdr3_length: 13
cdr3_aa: CASSPNRDTEAFF
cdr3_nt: TGTGCCAGCTCACCAAACCGGGACACTGAAGCTTTCTTT

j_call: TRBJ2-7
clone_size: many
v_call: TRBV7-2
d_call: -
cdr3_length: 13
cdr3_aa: CASSLDRSYEQYF
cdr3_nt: TGTGCCAGCAGCCTAGACAGATCCTACGAGCAGTACTTC

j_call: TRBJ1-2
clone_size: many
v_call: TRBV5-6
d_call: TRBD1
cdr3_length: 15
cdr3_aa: CASSSDGTALYGYTF
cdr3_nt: TGTGCCAGCAGCTCGGACGGGACAGCTCTTTATGGCTACACCTTC

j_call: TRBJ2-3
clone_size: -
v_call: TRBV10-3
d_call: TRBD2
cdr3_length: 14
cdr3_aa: CAISSSGSTDTQYF
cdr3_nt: TGTGCCATCAGTTCTAGCGGGAGCACAGATACGCAGTATTTT

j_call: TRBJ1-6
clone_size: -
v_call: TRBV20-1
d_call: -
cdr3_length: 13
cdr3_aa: CSASSVRNSPLHF
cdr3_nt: TGCAGTGCTAGCAGTGTTAGGAATTCACCCCTCCACTTT

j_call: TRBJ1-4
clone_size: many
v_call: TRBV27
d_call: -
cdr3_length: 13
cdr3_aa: CASRFRGNEKLFF
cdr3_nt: TGTGCCAGCAGGTTCAGGGGCAATGAAAAACTGTTTTTT

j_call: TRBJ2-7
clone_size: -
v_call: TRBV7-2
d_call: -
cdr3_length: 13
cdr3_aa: CASSNQQGVEQYF
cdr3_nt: TGTGCCAGCAGCAACCAACAGGGAGTCGAGCAGTACTTC

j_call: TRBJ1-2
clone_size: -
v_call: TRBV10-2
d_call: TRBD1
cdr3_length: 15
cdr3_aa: CASSESVTGGFGYTF
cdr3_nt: TGCGCCAGCAGTGAGTCGGTGACAGGGGGCTTTGGCTACACCTTC

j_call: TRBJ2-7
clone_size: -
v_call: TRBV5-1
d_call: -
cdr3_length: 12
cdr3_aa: CASSSSLYEQYF
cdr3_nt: TGCGCCAGCAGCTCGAGCCTATACGAGCAGTACTTC

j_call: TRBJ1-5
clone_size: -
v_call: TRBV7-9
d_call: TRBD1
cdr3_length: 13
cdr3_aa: CASSQGGVRPQHF
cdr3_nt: TGTGCCAGCAGCCAGGGGGGGGTTCGGCCCCAGCATTTT

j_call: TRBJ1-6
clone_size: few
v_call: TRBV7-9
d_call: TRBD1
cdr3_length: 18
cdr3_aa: CASSPVGTGVVGDSPLHF
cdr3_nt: TGTGCCAGCAGCCCAGTGGGGACAGGGGTTGTCGGGGATTCACCCCTCCACTTT

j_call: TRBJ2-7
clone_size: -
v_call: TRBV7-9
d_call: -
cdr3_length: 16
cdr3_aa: CASSPTLWGPSYEQYF
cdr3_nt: TGTGCCAGCAGCCCAACCTTGTGGGGGCCTTCCTACGAGCAGTACTTC

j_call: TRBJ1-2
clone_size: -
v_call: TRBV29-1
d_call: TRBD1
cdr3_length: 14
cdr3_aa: CTFTGALTNYGYTF
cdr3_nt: TGCACTTTCACAGGGGCCCTGACTAACTATGGCTACACCTTC

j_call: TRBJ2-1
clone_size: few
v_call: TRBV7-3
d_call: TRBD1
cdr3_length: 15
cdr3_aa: CASSIPGQGGNEQFF
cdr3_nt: TGTGCCAGCAGCATACCGGGACAGGGTGGCAATGAGCAGTTCTTC

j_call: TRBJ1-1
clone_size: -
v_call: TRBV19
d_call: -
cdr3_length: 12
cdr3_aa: CASSTQVAEAFF
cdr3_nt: TGTGCCAGTAGTACTCAGGTGGCTGAAGCTTTCTTT

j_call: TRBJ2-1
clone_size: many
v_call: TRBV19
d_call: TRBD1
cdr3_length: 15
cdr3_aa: CASSIGTGEWDEQFF
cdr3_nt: TGTGCCAGTAGTATAGGGACAGGGGAATGGGATGAGCAGTTCTTC

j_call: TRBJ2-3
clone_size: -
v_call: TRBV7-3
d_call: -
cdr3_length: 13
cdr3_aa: CAGSSNQGGTQYF
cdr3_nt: TGTGCCGGCAGCTCAAATCAGGGGGGTACGCAGTATTTT

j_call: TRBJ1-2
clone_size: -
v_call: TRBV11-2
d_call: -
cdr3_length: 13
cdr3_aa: CASSFGTEYGYTF
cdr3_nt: TGTGCCAGCAGCTTCGGGACGGAGTATGGCTACACCTTC

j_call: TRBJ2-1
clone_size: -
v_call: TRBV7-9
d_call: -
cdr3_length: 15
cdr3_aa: CASSFAAPAFGEQFF
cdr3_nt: TGTGCCAGCAGCTTTGCGGCCCCCGCGTTTGGTGAGCAGTTCTTC

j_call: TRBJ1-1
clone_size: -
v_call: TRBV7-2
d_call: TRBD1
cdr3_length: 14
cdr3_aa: CASRSGTGRTEAFF
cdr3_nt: TGTGCCAGCAGATCCGGGACAGGGAGGACTGAAGCTTTCTTT

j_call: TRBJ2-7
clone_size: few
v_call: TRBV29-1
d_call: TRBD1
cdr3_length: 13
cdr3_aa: CSVAKGQGHEQYF
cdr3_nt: TGCAGCGTTGCTAAGGGACAGGGCCACGAGCAGTACTTC

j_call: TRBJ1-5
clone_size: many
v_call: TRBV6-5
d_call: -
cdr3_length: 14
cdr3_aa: CASSLDSTNQPQHF
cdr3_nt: TGTGCCAGCAGTTTGGACAGTACCAATCAGCCCCAGCATTTT

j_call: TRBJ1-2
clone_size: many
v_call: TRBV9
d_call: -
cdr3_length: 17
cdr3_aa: CASSANTGEALPYGYTF
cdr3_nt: TGTGCCAGCAGCGCTAACACCGGGGAGGCTCTCCCTTATGGCTACACCTTC

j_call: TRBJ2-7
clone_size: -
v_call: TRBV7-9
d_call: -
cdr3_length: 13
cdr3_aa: CASSLEVAHEQYF
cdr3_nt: TGTGCCAGCAGCTTGGAGGTGGCCCACGAGCAGTACTTC

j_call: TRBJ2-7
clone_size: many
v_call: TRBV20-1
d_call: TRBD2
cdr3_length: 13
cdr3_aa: CSARNLAGNEQYF
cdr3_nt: TGCAGTGCTAGGAATCTAGCGGGGAACGAGCAGTACTTC

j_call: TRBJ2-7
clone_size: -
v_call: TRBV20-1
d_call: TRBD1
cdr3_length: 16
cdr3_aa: CSAPDPRTGEYGEQYF
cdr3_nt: TGCAGTGCTCCCGACCCCAGGACAGGGGAATACGGCGAGCAGTACTTC

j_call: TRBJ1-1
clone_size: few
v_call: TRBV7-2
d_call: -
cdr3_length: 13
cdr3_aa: CASSLELPREAFF
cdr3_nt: TGTGCCAGCAGCTTAGAGCTACCAAGAGAAGCTTTCTTT

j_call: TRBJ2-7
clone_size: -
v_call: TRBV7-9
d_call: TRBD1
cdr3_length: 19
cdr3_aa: CASSSPGQGAIRAMYEQYF
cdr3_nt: TGTGCCAGCAGCTCACCGGGACAGGGGGCAATACGGGCTATGTACGAGCAGTACTTC

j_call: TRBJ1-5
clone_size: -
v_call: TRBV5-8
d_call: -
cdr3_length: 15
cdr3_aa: CASSLRRGASQPQHF
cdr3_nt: TGTGCCAGCAGCTTGAGGAGGGGCGCAAGTCAGCCCCAGCATTTT

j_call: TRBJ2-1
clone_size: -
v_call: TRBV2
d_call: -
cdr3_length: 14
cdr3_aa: CASSRSGQGDEQFF
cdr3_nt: TGTGCCAGCAGTAGGTCTGGCCAGGGCGATGAGCAGTTCTTC

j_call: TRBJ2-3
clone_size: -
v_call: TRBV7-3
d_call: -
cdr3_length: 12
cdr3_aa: CASSRGTDTQYF
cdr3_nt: TGTGCCAGCAGCAGAGGGACAGATACGCAGTATTTT

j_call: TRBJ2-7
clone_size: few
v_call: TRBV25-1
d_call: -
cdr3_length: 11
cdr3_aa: CASSEFNEQYF
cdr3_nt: TGTGCCAGCAGTGAATTCAACGAGCAGTACTTC

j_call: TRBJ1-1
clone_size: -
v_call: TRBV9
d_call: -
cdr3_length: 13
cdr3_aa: CASSVVEGSAAFF
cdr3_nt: TGTGCCAGCAGCGTAGTAGAAGGGTCGGCCGCTTTCTTT

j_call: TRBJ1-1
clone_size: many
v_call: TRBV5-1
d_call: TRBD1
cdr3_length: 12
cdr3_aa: CASSFTGGEAFF
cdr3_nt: TGCGCCAGCAGCTTTACAGGGGGTGAAGCTTTCTTT